These 9 T cell receptor beta chains were all obtained from the same sample, sequenced in a study of blood T cell repertoires in COVID-19. The assay was immunoSEQ multiplex PCR, and TCRdb's table has in-frame clones only and misses some. The sample has some 170,000 clones, about nine tenths seen once; the top ten hold 1.6%. Sample: peripheral blood. These receptors all come from a woman between 50 and 59 years old with acute or convalescent COVID-19.

J is TRBJ2-6 and V is TRBV2, with unresolved D. CDR1 SNHLY and CDR2 FYNNEI come from the germline V gene. Trimming shortened V by 7 bases and J by 1 base, and 8 bases separated the two germline ends. This CDR3 is 14 amino acids long. CDR3 DNA: TGTGCCAGCATGACTGAATCTGGGGCCAACGTCCTGACTTTC. The encoded protein is CASMTESGANVLTF. The full variable domain, completed using reference TRBV2 and TRBJ2-6, is EPEVTQTPSHQVTQMGQEVILRCVPISNHLYFYWYRQILGQKVEFLVSFYNNEISEKSEIFDDQFSVERPDGSNFTLKIRSTKLEDSAMYFCASMTESGANVLTFGAGSRLTVL.

The gene calls are TRBV4-2 and TRBJ1-2, with TRBD1 identical over 8 bases. Losses at the gene ends were 6 bases for V and 8 bases for J; bases not matched to a gene: 8. The CDR3 contains 13 residues. Germline CDR1 is LGHNA and CDR2 is YNFKEQ. The CDR3 DNA follows: TGTGCCAGCAGTCCTGACAGGGGAGAAGGCTACACCTTC. It specifies CASSPDRGEGYTF.

The V gene is TRBV2, the J gene TRBJ1-5, with 8 bases aligning to TRBD1. This CDR3 is built from 15 residues. CDR1 is SNHLY and CDR2 is FYNNEI in the germline V gene. The V gene end was trimmed by 7 bases and the J gene end by 0 bases; junction bases not matched to a gene: 5. The CDR3 is CASTWDRSSNQPQHF. Written as DNA, the CDR3 is TGTGCCAGCACCTGGGACAGGAGTAGCAATCAGCCCCAGCATTTT.

The V call is TRBV12-3 or TRBV12-4, the J call TRBJ1-1; D is unclear. With 6 bases removed from V and 3 bases from J, the gap between germline ends came to 11 bases. This CDR3 region has 13 residues. The CDR3 loop reads CASRVTADTEAFF. CDR3 DNA: TGTGCCAGCAGGGTAACAGCGGACACTGAAGCTTTCTTT.

There are a few counts of this clone. V usage is TRBV11-2 and J usage is TRBJ1-4; 7 nucleotides agree with TRBD1. From germline, CDR1 is SGHAT and CDR2 FQNNGV. V lost 5 bases and J lost 0; bases outside the gene matches: 15. This CDR3 is 19 amino acids long. The CDR3 coding sequence is TGTGCCAGCAGCCCTCGGACAGGCCGAACGAACGCAACTAATGAAAAACTGTTTTTT. Its translation is CASSPRTGRTNATNEKLFF.

The V call is TRBV5-1, the J call TRBJ2-7, with a weak D call TRBD1 (6 bases). This CDR3 has 13 residues. The germline CDR1 and CDR2 sequences are SGHRS and YFSETQ. V was trimmed by 4 bases and J by 2 bases, leaving 10 bases between them. The DNA for the CDR3 is TGCGCCAGCAGCAATACAGGGCCCTACGAGCAGTACTTC. Residues: CASSNTGPYEQYF.

V gene TRBV14 combines with J gene TRBJ2-1; 13 nucleotides match TRBD2. The junction had 8 bases not matched to a gene; V was cut back by 6 bases and J by 6 bases. The CDR3 length is 16 residues. Germline V gene sequence: CDR1 SGHDN, CDR2 FVKESK. The CDR3 sequence: CASRLAGTSGTNEQFF. Here the CDR3 DNA reads TGTGCCAGCAGACTCGCCGGGACTAGCGGGACCAATGAGCAGTTCTTC. The entire variable domain, with the rest obtained from reference TRBV14 and TRBJ2-1, is as follows: EAGVTQFPSHSVIEKGQTVTLRCDPISGHDNLYWYRRVMGKEIKFLLHFVKESKQDESGMPNNRFLAERTGGTYSTLKVQPAELEDSGVYFCASRLAGTSGTNEQFFGPGTRLTVL.

This chain uses TRBV29-1 with TRBJ1-1; 7 bases align to TRBD1. The junction had 6 bases not matched to a gene; V was cut back by 1 base and J by 1 base. This CDR3 comprises 15 residues. Germline V lookup: CDR1 SQVTM, CDR2 ANQGSEA. In DNA form, the CDR3 reads TGCAGCGTTGAAGTTCGACAGGGCCCGAACACTGAAGCTTTCTTT. It is translated as CSVEVRQGPNTEAFF.

The chain couples TRBV7-2 to TRBJ1-1, with 7 nucleotides matching TRBD1. The junction had 6 bases not matched to a gene; V was cut back by 4 bases and J by 7 bases. This CDR3 contains 13 residues. Germline CDR1 reads SGHTA; CDR2 reads FQGNSA. DNA of the CDR3: TGTGCCAGCAGCTCCCGGGACAGAAGTGAAGCTTTCTTT. Amino acids: CASSSRDRSEAFF.